Following are 3 T cell receptor beta chains from one sample sequenced in a study of T cell responses to AZD1222 COVID-19 vaccine. TCRdb's table, derived via immunoSEQ multiplex PCR, lists solely in-frame clones and lacks some. The sample lists more than 110,000 clones, approximately 90% seen once, with roughly 3.3% in the top ten. This specimen was peripheral blood, taken 28 days after the second AZD1222 dose. These TCRs come from an adult who received the AZD1222 COVID-19 vaccine.

CDR3 in amino acids: CASIRGSGRTQETQYF. In nucleotides, the CDR3 is TGTGCCAGCATTCGGGGTAGCGGGAGGACTCAAGAGACCCAGTACTTC. The J gene is TRBJ2-5, the V gene TRBV5-5, with TRBD2 identical over 10 bases. The V gene end was trimmed by 6 bases and the J gene end by 2 bases; junction bases not matched to a gene: 10. The germline V gene has CDR1 SGHKS and CDR2 YYEKEE (reference sequence). CDR3 length equals 16 residues.

The CDR3 loop is CSVESGSQNTGELFF. The DNA of the CDR3 is TGCAGCGTAGAGAGCGGGAGTCAAAACACCGGGGAGCTGTTTTTT. The J gene is TRBJ2-2, the V gene TRBV29-1; 8 bases fit TRBD2. V lost 6 bases, J lost 2 bases, and 8 bases stayed unmatched. This CDR3 is 15 amino acids long. Per germline, CDR1 SQVTM and CDR2 ANQGSEA.

The chain uses TRBV7-6 and TRBJ2-7; D gene ambiguous. Germline V gene data show CDR1 as SGHVS and CDR2 as FNYEAQ. The CDR3 covers 16 residues. Trimming cost V 0 bases and J 0 bases, with 12 bases left between them. The CDR3 is CASSLATPWSSYEQYF. The CDR3 region has the DNA TGTGCCAGCAGCTTAGCCACTCCGTGGTCCTCCTACGAGCAGTACTTC.